Each of the 32 T cell receptor beta chains below was sequenced from the same sample in a study of blood T cells in healthy people across ages. PCR was performed a second time for 7 to 11 cycles using a sample-barcoded 5' primer and a J-beta primer mix. Using its own MiXCR run on the 5' RACE reads, TCRdb lists one record per CDR3 protein. This table has over a million distinct CDR3 sequences, less than 45% appearing once. Sequenced: blood. The receptors were sampled from a young woman in good health.

The CDR3 DNA reads TGTGCCAGCAGTTTAGGAGATAGTGTAGGAGATACGCAGTATTTT. This encodes CASSLGDSVGDTQYF. This chain connects TRBV12-3 or TRBV12-4 to TRBJ2-3; no reliable D call. V lost 1 base and J 5 bases, leaving 13 bases between the germline ends. The CDR3 has 15 residues.

The V gene is TRBV11-2, the J gene TRBJ1-3; no clear D. CDR3 size: 13 residues. The germline CDR1 and CDR2 sequences are SGHAT and FQNNGV. V lost 5 bases and J lost 2, with 7 bases in between. CDR3 residues: CASSRSPGNTIYF. CDR3 DNA sequence: TGTGCCAGCAGCAGGAGTCCTGGAAACACCATATATTTT.

This clonotype has ten or more counts. The rearrangement uses TRBV29-1 and TRBJ2-3, with no clear D. V was trimmed by 4 bases and J by 2 bases, leaving 16 bases between them. CDR3 length: 15 residues. Germline lookup yields CDR1 SQVTM and CDR2 ANQGSEA. The DNA for the CDR3 is TGCAGCGTTGCCCAACTCCCTTCTTTCACAGATACGCAGTATTTT. As protein: CSVAQLPSFTDTQYF.

V gene TRBV20-1 combines with J gene TRBJ1-2; TRBD1 is a possible D gene (6 bases). The V and J ends lost 4 bases and 1 base respectively, with 16 bases between them. This CDR3 is 15 amino acids long. Looked up from germline, CDR1 is DFQATT and CDR2 is SNEGSKA (reference sequence). CDR3 sequence: CSAIGTNTINYGYTF. CDR3 coding DNA: TGCAGTGCTATCGGGACAAACACTATTAACTATGGCTACACCTTC.

This chain links TRBV12-3 or TRBV12-4 with TRBJ1-1, with 12 bases fitting TRBD1. The CDR3 loop spans 13 amino acids. The junction had 8 bases not matched to a gene; V was cut back by 7 bases and J by 11 bases. The CDR3 coding sequence is TGTGCCAGCATGGCGGGACAGGGGGCGGGGGCTTTCTTT. Translating it yields CASMAGQGAGAFF.

Concerning this clonotype itself: A much larger clone lies a single base off, so this may be a read error. The rearrangement links TRBV30 to TRBJ1-2; D gene unclear. Germline CDR1 GTSNPN, CDR2 SVGIG (reference sequence). Deletions cut 0 bases from V and 4 bases from J, with 6 bases between. The length of the CDR3 is 12 residues. The CDR3 DNA sequence: TGTGCCTGGAGTGTACATGGCTATGGCTACACCTTC. This sequence encodes CAWSVHGYGYTF.

This clonotype was detected only a few times. The genes are TRBV6-5 and TRBJ1-5, with 7 bases identical to TRBD1. The germline V gene has CDR1 MNHEY and CDR2 SVGAGI. V lost 6 bases to trimming and J lost 4 bases; unmatched junction nucleotides: 9. The CDR3 spans 15 residues. CDR3: CASSPSRQGNQPQHF. CDR3 DNA sequence: TGTGCCAGCAGCCCCAGCCGACAGGGTAATCAGCCCCAGCATTTT.

With regard to this clonotype: Just one base apart from a much larger clone, this may be a read error. The CDR3: CSVVRQDSNQPQHF. The CDR3 DNA reads as TGCAGCGTTGTCCGGCAGGATAGCAATCAGCCCCAGCATTTT. The gene calls are TRBV29-1 and TRBJ1-5; D call uncertain. Germline V gene data show CDR1 as SQVTM and CDR2 as ANQGSEA. The CDR3 is 14 amino acids. Trimming left V 4 bases short and J 0 bases short, with 10 bases between.

This clonotype was recorded a few times. J is TRBJ2-7 and V is TRBV7-2, with D unresolved. Trimming pared 1 base from V and 2 bases from J, leaving 15 bases between. CDR1 is SGHTA and CDR2 is FQGNSA in the germline V gene. The CDR3 has 16 amino acids. CDR3 amino acids: CASSLDGVGVAYEQYF. CDR3 sequence (DNA): TGTGCCAGCAGCTTAGATGGGGTGGGTGTAGCCTACGAGCAGTACTTC.

Turning to this clonotype: This is likely a read error, given that the CDR3 carries no conserved phenylalanine or tryptophan at its end. The V gene is TRBV7-9, the J gene TRBJ2-1; tentatively, D is TRBD1 (6 bases). There are 17 residues in the CDR3. The V gene lost 1 base and the J gene lost 4 bases, with 17 bases spanning the gap. Germline V gene data show CDR1 as SEHNR and CDR2 as FQNEAQ (reference sequence). The CDR3 region has the DNA TGTGCCAGCAGCTTAGTCCCTGGACAGAGTTCGTACAATGAGCAGTTCTCC. This gives the protein CASSLVPGQSSYNEQFS.

V usage is TRBV19 and J usage is TRBJ1-5; possibly TRBD1 for D (5 bases). Germline V CDR1 and CDR2: LNHDA, SQIVND (reference sequence). V lost 6 bases to trimming and J lost 8 bases, with 20 bases between them. The CDR3 is 15 residues long. The CDR3 region is CASSKSGGRLEPQHF. The CDR3, as DNA: TGTGCCAGTAGCAAGTCCGGGGGAAGGTTGGAGCCCCAGCATTTT. The full variable domain, in which reference TRBV19 and TRBJ1-5 provide the parts outside the CDR3, is DGGITQSPKYLFRKEGQNVTLSCEQNLNHDAMYWYRQDPGQGLRLIYYSQIVNDFQKGDIAEGYSVSREKKESFPLTVTSAQKNPTAFYLCASSKSGGRLEPQHFGDGTRLSIL.

The J gene is TRBJ1-1, the V gene TRBV21-1. TRBV21-1 is termed a pseudogene. CDR3 length: 12 amino acids. CDR3 loop: CAGVGPYTEAFF. CDR3 bases: TGTGCCGGCGTAGGGCCGTACACTGAAGCTTTCTTT.

CDR3 nucleotide sequence: TGTGCCAGCAGTTCCTTCGTGGGTTCCTACAATGAGCAGTTCTTC. Residues: CASSSFVGSYNEQFF. This sequence joins TRBV27 and TRBJ2-1; the D is unclear. Looked up from germline, CDR1 is MNHEY and CDR2 is SMNVEV (reference sequence). The germline V and J ends were trimmed by 4 bases and 1 base, with 11 bases remaining between them. This CDR3 has 15 amino acids.

The chain links TRBV2 to TRBJ2-5; 11 bases fit TRBD1. From germline, CDR1 is SNHLY and CDR2 FYNNEI. The CDR3 extends over 15 amino acids. Losses at the gene ends were 2 bases for V and 5 bases for J; bases not matched to a gene: 4. CDR3 sequence: CASSEWTGGMETQYF. As DNA, the CDR3 is TGTGCCAGCAGTGAATGGACAGGGGGCATGGAGACCCAGTACTTC.

The gene calls are TRBV11-2 and TRBJ2-2; 14 bases agree with TRBD2. The CDR3 contains 22 residues. V was clipped by 0 bases and J by 1 base; unmatched bases: 13. Germline V gene sequence: CDR1 SGHAT, CDR2 FQNNGV. CDR3 sequence reads: CASSLDRWGEGLAGVNTGELFF. The CDR3 bases are TGTGCCAGCAGCTTAGATCGGTGGGGAGAGGGACTAGCGGGGGTGAACACCGGGGAGCTGTTTTTT.

The rearrangement uses TRBV9 and TRBJ2-3; 7 positions agree with TRBD2. CDR1 is SGDLS and CDR2 is YYNGEE in the germline V gene. With 4 bases clipped from V and 2 bases from J, the junction kept 10 bases outside the gene matches. This CDR3 is built from 16 residues. The chain's CDR3 is CASSLRGGDPTDTQYF. The CDR3 nucleotides are TGTGCCAGCAGCCTCCGTGGGGGGGACCCCACAGATACGCAGTATTTT.

The chain carries TRBV7-2 and TRBJ2-7, with TRBD2 matching 9 bases. The CDR3 has 15 residues. Germline trimming cut 1 base from V and 7 bases from J; bases unmatched to any gene: 8. Per germline, CDR1 SGHTA and CDR2 FQGNSA. CDR3 sequence (DNA): TGTGCCAGCAGCTTAGATGGCGGGAGGGTAAATGAGCAGTACTTC. Its translation is CASSLDGGRVNEQYF.

This clonotype was seen a handful of times. The chain couples TRBV5-5 to TRBJ1-2; the D is unclear. The germline CDR1 and CDR2 sequences are SGHKS and YYEKEE (reference sequence). This CDR3 is 12 amino acids long. The V and J ends lost 2 bases and 5 bases respectively, with 7 bases between them. The CDR3, as DNA: TGTGCCAGCAGCTTTGCGCCATATGGCTACACCTTC. This gives the protein CASSFAPYGYTF.

The V gene is TRBV20-1, the J gene TRBJ2-6, with D hard to call. This CDR3 comprises 12 residues. CDR1 DFQATT and CDR2 SNEGSKA come from the germline V gene (reference sequence). The CDR3 DNA is TGCAGCTCCGGGTCTGGGGCCAACGTCCTGACTTTC. It is translated as CSSGSGANVLTF.

The rearrangement links TRBV24-1 to TRBJ2-5, with 7 bases matching TRBD1. The CDR3 has 13 residues. V gave up 7 bases and J gave up 1 base; unmatched junction bases: 2. Germline CDR1 and CDR2: KGHDR and SFDVKD. The CDR3 nucleotides read TGTGCCACCAGCCAGGGGGTCCAAGAGACCCAGTACTTC. The encoded protein is CATSQGVQETQYF.

This clonotype was counted only a few times. CDR3 sequence (DNA): TGCGCCAGCAGCTTCGGGCCGGACTACGAGCAGTACTTC. Translation gives CASSFGPDYEQYF. V gene TRBV5-1 combines with J gene TRBJ2-7; D is undetermined. Germline V gene data show CDR1 as SGHRS and CDR2 as YFSETQ. V was pared by 2 bases and J by 3 bases, with 9 bases between. The CDR3 is 13 residues long.

This rearrangement joins TRBV6-5 to TRBJ1-4, with no clear D. This CDR3 contains 15 residues. Deletions cut 0 bases from V and 5 bases from J, with 10 bases between. Germline V gives CDR1 MNHEY, CDR2 SVGAGI. The DNA for the CDR3 is TGTGCCAGCAGTTACTCGGGCAGGCGCAATGAAAAACTGTTTTTT. Its protein product is CASSYSGRRNEKLFF.

This clonotype appeared a few times. The chain is built from TRBV12-3 or TRBV12-4 and TRBJ2-3; D gene unclear. V was cut by 2 bases and J by 0 bases, with 9 bases left in between. CDR3 size: 15 residues. The DNA of the CDR3 is TGTGCCAGCAGTTTAAGGTCTTATAGCACAGATACGCAGTATTTT. Amino acid sequence: CASSLRSYSTDTQYF.

The chain couples TRBV7-9 to TRBJ2-1; D tentatively fits TRBD1 or TRBD2 (6 bases each). The germline gives CDR1 SEHNR, CDR2 FQNEAQ (reference sequence). V shed 7 bases and J shed 8 bases, with 15 bases lying between them. The CDR3 consists of 13 residues. In DNA, the CDR3 is TGTGCCAGCACAATAGGGGGGAGTGATGAGCAGTTCTTC. It yields the protein CASTIGGSDEQFF.

This clonotype turned up a few times. The chain has TRBV12-3 or TRBV12-4 and TRBJ2-1; D gene ambiguous. V was clipped by 7 bases and J by 4 bases, with 14 bases between them. CDR3 size: 14 residues. The CDR3 region has the DNA TGTGCCAGCAACATCCAGGATATGTACAATGAGCAGTTCTTC. This sequence encodes CASNIQDMYNEQFF.

The gene calls are TRBV4-3 and TRBJ2-7; 7 nucleotides align to TRBD1. The CDR3 is 13 residues long. After removal of 5 bases from V and 5 bases from J, the junction contained 6 bases not matched to a gene. Germline lookup yields CDR1 LGHNA and CDR2 YSLEER. The DNA for the CDR3 is TGCGCCAGCAGCTACCGGGACAGAAACGAGCAGTACTTC. Translating gives CASSYRDRNEQYF.

The gene calls are TRBV20-1 and TRBJ1-1, with D uncertain. Trimming took off 0 bases at V and 1 base at J, with 9 bases between the two ends. The CDR3 totals 14 residues. The germline V gene encodes CDR1 DFQATT and CDR2 SNEGSKA (reference sequence). CDR3 residues: CSARDAGSNTEAFF. The CDR3 region has the DNA TGCAGTGCTAGAGATGCGGGGTCGAACACTGAAGCTTTCTTT.

In nucleotides, the CDR3 is TGTGCCAGCAGCGAGGAGGGGAACGGATACGAGCAGTACTTC. Protein sequence: CASSEEGNGYEQYF. The rearrangement joins TRBV9 to TRBJ2-7, with D perhaps matching TRBD2 (6 bases). The CDR3 is made up of 14 amino acids. Per the germline V gene, CDR1 is SGDLS and CDR2 is YYNGEE. V lost 3 bases to trimming and J lost 4 bases, with 14 bases between them.

About this clonotype itself: This may come from a read error, since a much larger clone is one base off. This rearrangement joins TRBV29-1 to TRBJ1-2; unclear D gene. Germline values: CDR1 SQVTM, CDR2 ANQGSEA. The CDR3 sequence is 13 residues long. The CDR3 loop is CSVVGRGTYSYTF. DNA for the CDR3: TGCAGCGTTGTCGGGCGGGGTACCTATAGCTACACCTTC.

This clonotype was counted only a few times. The chain recombines TRBV6-5 with TRBJ2-2; TRBD1 might be the D (6 bases). Germline-derived CDR1 and CDR2 are MNHEY and SVGAGI. The CDR3 totals 15 residues. V was shortened by 0 bases and J by 5 bases, with 10 bases between the two germline ends. CDR3 loop: CASSYSTGSTGELFF. The DNA of the CDR3 is TGTGCCAGCAGTTACTCCACAGGGTCTACCGGGGAGCTGTTTTTT.

The chain carries TRBV4-3 and TRBJ1-5; the match to TRBD1 covers 9 bases. Trimming took 3 bases from V and 4 from J; bases not matched to a gene: 4. Looked up from germline, CDR1 is LGHNA and CDR2 is YSLEER. CDR3 length: 15 amino acids. The CDR3 DNA reads as TGCGCCAGCAGCCAGGGGACAGGGTTAAATCAGCCCCAGCATTTT. Translation: CASSQGTGLNQPQHF.

This CDR3 is CASSQEWSGSYNEQFF. The CDR3 coding sequence is TGCGCCAGCAGCCAGGAGTGGTCTGGCTCCTACAATGAGCAGTTCTTC. This chain joins TRBV4-3 and TRBJ2-1, with D uncertain. Trimming removed 3 bases from V and 0 bases from J, with 12 bases in between. The CDR3 consists of 16 residues. Germline loops: CDR1 LGHNA, CDR2 YSLEER.